This T cell receptor (beta chain) was recovered during a study of blood T cells in healthy people across ages. Findings of the study overall: Naive and antigen-experienced cells could not be conclusively compared, given unsorted PBMCs.

Note on this clonotype: Antigen specificity is unknown.

CDR3 length: 12 residues. Trimming took 7 bases from V and 9 from J, leaving 16 bases between them. Looked up from germline, CDR1 is SNHLY and CDR2 is FYNNEI. Sample-barcoded 5' priming and a J-beta primer mix drove a second PCR of roughly 6 to 12 cycles. TCRdb processed the 5' RACE reads anew with MiXCR; each CDR3 protein has one entry. This sample has roughly 1.7 million distinct CDR3 sequences, with around 36% found just once. Investigators took approximately 10 milliliters of peripheral blood from every donor. The sequence was obtained from a woman in her 30s in good health. Sequenced: blood. This chain connects TRBV2 to TRBJ2-7; possibly TRBD1 or TRBD2 for D (7 bases each). The CDR3, as DNA: TGTGCCAGCAACCCCAGGGGGGGTCGGCAGTACTTC. Translating it yields CASNPRGGRQYF.